These T cell receptor beta chains were read from a single sample in a study of response to subunit inactivated influenza vaccine. TCRdb fed the RT-PCR reads into MiXCR, producing one record per CDR3 protein. There are about 780,000 distinct CDR3 sequences in the sample; around a sixth occur only once, and approximately 11% lies in the top ten. Source: PBMCs from blood, taken 5 days after vaccination. All receptors derive from a man between 45 and 60 years old who received an inactivated influenza vaccine. The CDR3 runs from the conserved cysteine through the conserved F or W. Each record gives: D gene, V gene, J gene, CDR3 length, clone size, CDR3 DNA, CDR3 protein. A D gene is named only where the DNA matches it firmly. Size is omitted from some rows. Given values are once, few, many or a class for expanded clones.

D: TRBD2; V: TRBV7-9; J: TRBJ2-1; length: 16; size: few; DNA: TGTGCCAGCAGCTCCCCTGGTGGCGGGGGGCGAAATGAGCAGTTCTTC; CDR3: CASSSPGGGGRNEQFF
D: .; V: TRBV4-1; J: TRBJ1-1; length: 15; size: few; DNA: TGCGCCAGCAGCCAAGAACGGGGGGAGTTCGCTGAAGCTTTCTTT; CDR3: CASSQERGEFAEAFF
D: .; V: TRBV20-1; J: TRBJ2-3; length: 12; size: .; DNA: TGCAGTGCTAACAAGGGGACAGATACGCAGTATTTT; CDR3: CSANKGTDTQYF
D: .; V: TRBV5-6; J: TRBJ2-7; length: 14; size: .; DNA: TGTGCCAGCAGTACCTGGGATTTTGCCTACGAGCAGTACTTC; CDR3: CASSTWDFAYEQYF
D: .; V: TRBV12-3/TRBV12-4; J: TRBJ2-1; length: 11; size: many; DNA: TGTGCCAGCAGTTTAGAGGGTAAGCAGTTCTTC; CDR3: CASSLEGKQFF
D: .; V: TRBV7-6; J: TRBJ2-6; length: 14; size: few; DNA: TGTGCCAGCAGCTTAGCTTTTGGGGCCAACGTCCTGACTTTC; CDR3: CASSLAFGANVLTF
D: TRBD2; V: TRBV6-1; J: TRBJ2-1; length: 15; size: few; DNA: TGTGCCAGCAGTCCTAGGGGCGGGGGGCACAATGAGCAGTTCTTC; CDR3: CASSPRGGGHNEQFF
D: .; V: TRBV29-1; J: TRBJ2-7; length: 14; size: many; DNA: TGCAGCGTTGAAGGGACAGTTCGGGGCAGGGGGCAGTACTTC; CDR3: CSVEGTVRGRGQYF
D: TRBD1; V: TRBV12-3/TRBV12-4; J: TRBJ1-5; length: 15; size: few; DNA: TGTGCCAGCAGGCCCCAGGGGGCGAGCAATCAGCCCCAGCATTTT; CDR3: CASRPQGASNQPQHF
D: TRBD1; V: TRBV7-8; J: TRBJ2-5; length: 16; size: few; DNA: TGTGCCAGCACCCTCAACCCGGGACAGGGAAAAGAGACCCAGTACTTC; CDR3: CASTLNPGQGKETQYF
D: .; V: TRBV10-3; J: TRBJ2-6; length: 15; size: .; DNA: TGTGCCATCAGTGAATCTGGCTCTGGGGCCAACGTCCTGACTTTC; CDR3: CAISESGSGANVLTF
D: .; V: TRBV5-1; J: TRBJ2-2; length: 15; size: few; DNA: TGCGCCAGCAGCGCGAATAGGGGATCCACCGGGGAGCTGTTTTTT; CDR3: CASSANRGSTGELFF
D: .; V: TRBV5-5; J: TRBJ2-5; length: 14; size: .; DNA: TGTGCCAGCAGCAACCGGGACATCCAAGAGACCCAGTACTTC; CDR3: CASSNRDIQETQYF
D: .; V: TRBV5-1; J: TRBJ1-1; length: 14; size: many; DNA: TGCGCCAGCAGCCAAAACCCCACGGACACTGAAGCTTTCTTT; CDR3: CASSQNPTDTEAFF
D: .; V: TRBV14; J: TRBJ1-6; length: 15; size: .; DNA: TGTGCCAGCAGCCAGGACAATCTCGGGGCTTCACCCCTCCACTTT; CDR3: CASSQDNLGASPLHF
D: .; V: TRBV7-2; J: TRBJ2-7; length: 14; size: many; DNA: TGTGCCAGCAGCTTAGGGGCTACCCGAGACGAGCAGTACTTC; CDR3: CASSLGATRDEQYF
D: .; V: TRBV5-1; J: TRBJ1-6; length: 14; size: .; DNA: TGCGCCAGCAGCTTGGAGTGGGAGAATTCACCCCTCCACTTT; CDR3: CASSLEWENSPLHF
D: .; V: TRBV18; J: TRBJ2-7; length: 14; size: many; DNA: TGTGCCAGCAGCCCAGGCAGCGGAAGCTACGAGCAGTACTTC; CDR3: CASSPGSGSYEQYF